The following is a T cell receptor beta chain sequence with its context. Its specificity is unknown. Unsorted libraries were prepared from 2 million PBMCs that had been stored at -80 C. The data belong to a study of neurological immune-mediated disorders. General study points: The greatest degree of TCR clonal expansion was observed in HTLV-1-associated myelopathy, with the lowest in multiple sclerosis, below that of healthy controls. Expanded clones shared no identical CDR3 amino acid sequences across subjects, which suggested private TCR-beta repertoires in all groups.

Trimming cost V 9 bases and J 5 bases; bases outside gene matches: 2. The germline CDR1 and CDR2 sequences are ENHRY and SYGVKD. There are 11 residues in the CDR3. MiXCR, run by TCRdb on the 5' RACE reads, gives a single entry per CDR3 protein. Of tens of thousands of distinct CDR3 sequences in the sample, under 5% were seen once. The origin of this receptor is a young man with multiple sclerosis. The source material was PBMCs. The chain has TRBV10-3 and TRBJ2-7; 9 bases fit TRBD1. The DNA for the CDR3 is TGTGCCATGTGGACAGGGGACGAGCAGTACTTC. Amino acid sequence: CAMWTGDEQYF.